The T cell receptor (beta chain) under discussion was sequenced for a study of control samples from healthy donors and cancer patients. Generated by immunoSEQ multiplex PCR, the TCRdb table keeps only in-frame clones and is missing some. This table holds roughly 88,000 clones, around 85% found once. CDR1 and CDR2 (germline): MNHEY, SVGAGI. CDR3 length: 13 residues. With V trimmed by 7 bases and J by 7 bases, 4 bases remained unmatched. This TCR was recovered from a man younger than 40 in good health. Source material: blood. The V call is TRBV6-5, the J call TRBJ1-5; 10 bases fit TRBD1. The CDR3 coding sequence is TGTGCCAGCATCAGGACAGGGGGGCAGCCCCAGCATTTT. This sequence encodes CASIRTGGQPQHF.